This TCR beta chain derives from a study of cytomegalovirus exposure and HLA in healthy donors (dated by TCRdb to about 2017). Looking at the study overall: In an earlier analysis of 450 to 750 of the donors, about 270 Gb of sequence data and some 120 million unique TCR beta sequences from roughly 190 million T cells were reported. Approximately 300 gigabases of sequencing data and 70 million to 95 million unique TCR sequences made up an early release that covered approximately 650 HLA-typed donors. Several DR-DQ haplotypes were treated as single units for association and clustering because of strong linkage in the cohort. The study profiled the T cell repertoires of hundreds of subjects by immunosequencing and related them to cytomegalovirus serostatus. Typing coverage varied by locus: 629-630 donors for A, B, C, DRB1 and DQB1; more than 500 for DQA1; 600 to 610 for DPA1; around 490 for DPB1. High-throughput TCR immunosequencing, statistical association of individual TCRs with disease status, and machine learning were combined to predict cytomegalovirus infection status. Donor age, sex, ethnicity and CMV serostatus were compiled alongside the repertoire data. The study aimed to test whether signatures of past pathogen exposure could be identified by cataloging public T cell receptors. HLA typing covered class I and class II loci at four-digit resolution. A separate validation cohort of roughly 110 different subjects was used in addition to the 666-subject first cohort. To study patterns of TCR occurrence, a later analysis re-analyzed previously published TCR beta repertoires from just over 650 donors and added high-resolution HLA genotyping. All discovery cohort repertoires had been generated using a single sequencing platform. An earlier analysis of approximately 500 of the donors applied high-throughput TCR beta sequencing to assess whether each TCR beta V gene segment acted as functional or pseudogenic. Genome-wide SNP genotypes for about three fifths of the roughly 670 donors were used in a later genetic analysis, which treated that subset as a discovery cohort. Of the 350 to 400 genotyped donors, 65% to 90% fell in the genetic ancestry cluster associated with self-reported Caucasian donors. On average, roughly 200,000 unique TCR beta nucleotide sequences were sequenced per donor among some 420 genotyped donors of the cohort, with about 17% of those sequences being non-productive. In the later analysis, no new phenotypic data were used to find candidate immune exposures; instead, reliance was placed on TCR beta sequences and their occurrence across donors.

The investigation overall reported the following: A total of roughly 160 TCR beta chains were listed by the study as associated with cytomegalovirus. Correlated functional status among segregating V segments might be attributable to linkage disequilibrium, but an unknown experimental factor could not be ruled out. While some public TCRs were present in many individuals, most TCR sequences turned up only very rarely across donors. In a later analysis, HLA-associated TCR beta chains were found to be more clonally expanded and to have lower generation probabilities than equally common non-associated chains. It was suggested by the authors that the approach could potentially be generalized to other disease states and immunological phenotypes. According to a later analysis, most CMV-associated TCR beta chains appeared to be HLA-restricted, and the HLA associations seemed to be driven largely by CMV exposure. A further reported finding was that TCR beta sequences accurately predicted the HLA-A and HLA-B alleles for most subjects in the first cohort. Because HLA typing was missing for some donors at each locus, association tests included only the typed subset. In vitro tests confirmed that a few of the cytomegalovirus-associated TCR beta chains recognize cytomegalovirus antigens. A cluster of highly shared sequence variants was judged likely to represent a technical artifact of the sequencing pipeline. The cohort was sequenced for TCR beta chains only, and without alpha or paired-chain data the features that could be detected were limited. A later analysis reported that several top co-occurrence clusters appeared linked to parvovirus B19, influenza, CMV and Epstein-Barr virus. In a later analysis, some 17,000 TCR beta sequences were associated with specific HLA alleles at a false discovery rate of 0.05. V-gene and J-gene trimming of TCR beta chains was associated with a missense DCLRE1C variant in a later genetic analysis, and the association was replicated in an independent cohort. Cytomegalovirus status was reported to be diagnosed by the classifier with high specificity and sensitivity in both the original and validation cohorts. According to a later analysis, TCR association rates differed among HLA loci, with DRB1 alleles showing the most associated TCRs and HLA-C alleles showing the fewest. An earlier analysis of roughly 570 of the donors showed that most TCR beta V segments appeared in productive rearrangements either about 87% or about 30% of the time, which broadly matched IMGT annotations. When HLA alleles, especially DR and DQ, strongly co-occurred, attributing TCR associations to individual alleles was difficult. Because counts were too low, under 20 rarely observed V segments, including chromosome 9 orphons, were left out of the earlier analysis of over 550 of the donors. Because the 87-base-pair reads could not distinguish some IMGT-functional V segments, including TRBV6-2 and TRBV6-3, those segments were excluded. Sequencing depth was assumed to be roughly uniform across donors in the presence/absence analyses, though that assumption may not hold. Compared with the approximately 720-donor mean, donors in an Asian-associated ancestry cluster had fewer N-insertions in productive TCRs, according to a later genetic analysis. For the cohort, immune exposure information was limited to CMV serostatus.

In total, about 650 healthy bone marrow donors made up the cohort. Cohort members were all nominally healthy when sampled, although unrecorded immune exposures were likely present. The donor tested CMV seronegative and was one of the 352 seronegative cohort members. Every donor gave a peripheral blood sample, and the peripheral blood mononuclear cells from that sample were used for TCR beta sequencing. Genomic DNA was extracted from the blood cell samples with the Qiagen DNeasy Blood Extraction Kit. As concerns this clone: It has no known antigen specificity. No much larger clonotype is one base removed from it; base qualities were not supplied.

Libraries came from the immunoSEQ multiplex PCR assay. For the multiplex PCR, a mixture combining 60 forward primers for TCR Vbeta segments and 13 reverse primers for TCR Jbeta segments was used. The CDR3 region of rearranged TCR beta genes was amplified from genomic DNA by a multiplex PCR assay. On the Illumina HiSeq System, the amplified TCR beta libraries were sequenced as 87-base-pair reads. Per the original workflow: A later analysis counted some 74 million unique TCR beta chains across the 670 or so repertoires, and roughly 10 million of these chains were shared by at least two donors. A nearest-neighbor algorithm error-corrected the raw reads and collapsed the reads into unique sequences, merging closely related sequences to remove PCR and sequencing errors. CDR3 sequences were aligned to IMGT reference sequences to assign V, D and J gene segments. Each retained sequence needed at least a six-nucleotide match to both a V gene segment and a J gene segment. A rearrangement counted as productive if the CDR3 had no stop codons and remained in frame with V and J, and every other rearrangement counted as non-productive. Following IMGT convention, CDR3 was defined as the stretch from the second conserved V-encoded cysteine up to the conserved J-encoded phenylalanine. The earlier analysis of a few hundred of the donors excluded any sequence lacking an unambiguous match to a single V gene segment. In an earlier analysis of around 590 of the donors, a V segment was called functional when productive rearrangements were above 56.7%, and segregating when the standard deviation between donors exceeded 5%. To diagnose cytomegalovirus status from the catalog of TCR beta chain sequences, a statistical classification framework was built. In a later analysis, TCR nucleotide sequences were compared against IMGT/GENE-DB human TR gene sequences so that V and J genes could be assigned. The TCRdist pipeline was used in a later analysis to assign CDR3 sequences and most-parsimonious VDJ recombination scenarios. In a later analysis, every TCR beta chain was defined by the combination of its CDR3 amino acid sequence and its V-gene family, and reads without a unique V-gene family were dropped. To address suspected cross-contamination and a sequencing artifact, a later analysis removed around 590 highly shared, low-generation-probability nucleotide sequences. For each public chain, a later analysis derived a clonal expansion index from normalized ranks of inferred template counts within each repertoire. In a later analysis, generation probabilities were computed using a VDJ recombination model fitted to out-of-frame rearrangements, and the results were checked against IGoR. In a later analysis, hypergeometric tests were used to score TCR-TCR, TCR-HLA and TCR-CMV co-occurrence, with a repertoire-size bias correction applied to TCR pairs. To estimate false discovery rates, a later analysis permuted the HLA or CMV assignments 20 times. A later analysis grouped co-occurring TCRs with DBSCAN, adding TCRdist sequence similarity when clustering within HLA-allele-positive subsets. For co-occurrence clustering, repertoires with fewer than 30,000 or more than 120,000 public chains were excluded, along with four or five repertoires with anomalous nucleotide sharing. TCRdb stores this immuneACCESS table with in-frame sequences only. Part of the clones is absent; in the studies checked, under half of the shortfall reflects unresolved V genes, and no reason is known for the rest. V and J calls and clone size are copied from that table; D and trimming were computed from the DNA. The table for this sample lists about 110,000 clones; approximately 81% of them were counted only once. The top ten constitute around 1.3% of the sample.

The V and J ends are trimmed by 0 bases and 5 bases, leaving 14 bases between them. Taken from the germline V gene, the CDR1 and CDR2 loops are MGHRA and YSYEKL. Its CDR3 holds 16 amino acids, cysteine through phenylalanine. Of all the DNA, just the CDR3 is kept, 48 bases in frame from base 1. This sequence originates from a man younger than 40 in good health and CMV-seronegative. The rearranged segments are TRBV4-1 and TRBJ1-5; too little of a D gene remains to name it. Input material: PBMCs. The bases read TGCGCCAGCAGCCAAGATCCCCGGGTTGGGTATCAGCCCCAGCATTTT. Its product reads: CASSQDPRVGYQPQHF.